What follows are 16 T cell receptor beta chains derived from one specimen sequenced in a study of PD-1 blockade in classical Hodgkin lymphoma. Assay: immunoSEQ multiplex PCR; the TCRdb copy retains only in-frame clones and omits some. The repertoire holds around 31,000 clones, roughly 90% seen once, with about 0.32% in the top ten. Indicated time point: newly diagnosed, previously untreated cHL patient sample. Out of thawed PBMCs, magnetic negative selection purified CD4+ T cells. Material for sequencing was CD4+ T cells from blood. Every receptor here comes from a human donor with classical Hodgkin lymphoma.

The chain couples TRBV28 to TRBJ1-1; 9 bases map to TRBD1. This CDR3 region has 14 residues. The V segment lost 8 bases and the J segment 5 bases; nucleotides outside the gene matches: 9. Germline CDR1 reads MDHEN; CDR2 reads SYDVKM. CDR3 protein: CASALIDRGTEAFF. The CDR3 DNA is TGTGCCAGCGCCCTTATCGACAGGGGGACTGAAGCTTTCTTT.

The CDR3 DNA is TGTGCCAGCAGTTCGGACAGAAGGAATGAAAAACTGTTTTTT. Residues: CASSSDRRNEKLFF. The rearrangement links TRBV27 to TRBJ1-4; maybe TRBD1 (6 bases). V was clipped by 4 bases and J by 5 bases, with 11 bases between them. CDR1 is MNHEY and CDR2 is SMNVEV in the germline V gene (reference sequence). The length of the CDR3 is 14 residues.

The rearrangement uses TRBV5-1 and TRBJ2-7; D gene unclear. The CDR3 sequence is 15 residues long. Germline CDR1 SGHRS, CDR2 YFSETQ. The germline V and J ends were trimmed by 0 bases and 0 bases, with 10 bases remaining between them. The CDR3 sequence is CASSLDGLSSYEQYF. The CDR3 bases are TGCGCCAGCAGCTTGGACGGTCTGAGCTCCTACGAGCAGTACTTC.

The chain combines TRBV2 with TRBJ2-5; tentative D call: TRBD2 (5 bases). This CDR3 has 13 amino acids. V lost 5 bases and J 1 base, leaving 8 bases between the germline ends. In germline, CDR1 is SNHLY, CDR2 FYNNEI. Here the CDR3 DNA reads TGTGCCAGCAGTACGAGCGGCCAAGAGACCCAGTACTTC. It yields the protein CASSTSGQETQYF.

The chain recombines TRBV6-1 with TRBJ2-7; 7 bases are a match to TRBD2. Germline V gene data show CDR1 as MNHNS and CDR2 as SASEGT. This CDR3 is 16 amino acids long. Germline trimming cut 4 bases from V and 5 bases from J; bases unmatched to any gene: 14. DNA of the CDR3: TGTGCCAGCAGTGTCCTGCCTAGCGGAGGCGGAAACGAGCAGTACTTC. Protein: CASSVLPSGGGNEQYF.

The sample holds a few counts of this clone. The chain carries TRBV19 and TRBJ1-5; 9 nucleotides line up with TRBD1. Germline V CDR1 and CDR2: LNHDA, SQIVND (reference sequence). This CDR3 is built from 15 residues. Losses at the gene ends were 3 bases for V and 6 bases for J; bases not matched to a gene: 6. CDR3 DNA sequence: TGTGCCAGTAGTATCATGGACAGGGGAGGTCAGCCCCAGCATTTT. It codes for CASSIMDRGGQPQHF.

This clone was detected only a few times. CDR3 nucleotide sequence: TGCAGCGTTGATTTCGAGGGGATAACTTTCTTT. Its protein product is CSVDFEGITFF. The V call is TRBV29-1, the J call TRBJ1-1; D is possibly TRBD1 (5 bases). Germline-derived CDR1 and CDR2 are SQVTM and ANQGSEA. V was pared by 3 bases and J by 12 bases, with 14 bases between. The CDR3 runs to 11 residues.

The gene calls are TRBV19 and TRBJ2-1; the match to TRBD1 covers 12 bases. The length of the CDR3 is 15 residues. V dropped 4 bases and J dropped 6; count of bases not matched to a gene: 4. Germline V gene sequence: CDR1 LNHDA, CDR2 SQIVND (reference sequence). The CDR3 reads CASSTGQGAGNEQFF. For the CDR3, the DNA is TGTGCCAGTAGTACGGGACAGGGGGCCGGCAATGAGCAGTTCTTC.

J is TRBJ2-3 and V is TRBV30; 8 bases are shared with TRBD1. The CDR3 has 14 residues. CDR1 and CDR2 (germline): GTSNPN, SVGIG (reference sequence). V gave up 2 bases and J gave up 5 bases; unmatched junction bases: 6. The CDR3 bases are TGTGCCTGGAGTTATCAGGGGGCGGGAGATACGCAGTATTTT. Translation gives CAWSYQGAGDTQYF.

V and J are TRBV7-2 and TRBJ2-1; D gene ambiguous. Trimming pared 3 bases from V and 8 bases from J, leaving 8 bases between. CDR1 is SGHTA, CDR2 FQGNSA, per germline. The CDR3 loop spans 12 amino acids. CDR3 loop: CASSFPGYEQFF. CDR3 nucleotides: TGTGCCAGCAGCTTCCCAGGCTATGAGCAGTTCTTC. Based on the CDR3 plus reference TRBV7-2 and TRBJ2-1, the full variable domain is GAGVSQSPSNKVTEKGKDVELRCDPISGHTALYWYRQSLGQGLEFLIYFQGNSAPDKSGLPSDRFSAERTGGSVSTLTIQRTQQEDSAVYLCASSFPGYEQFFGPGTRLTVL.

The rearrangement joins TRBV28 to TRBJ2-2, with 8 bases aligning to TRBD2. The CDR3 length is 15 residues. Germline loops: CDR1 MDHEN, CDR2 SYDVKM. J gave up 7 bases and V 2 bases, and 6 bases lay outside the gene matches. DNA for the CDR3: TGTGCCAGCAGTTTAGCGGGTAGCGGGAACGGGGAGCTGTTTTTT. Protein product: CASSLAGSGNGELFF.

The V call is TRBV27, the J call TRBJ1-1; maybe TRBD1 (5 bases). This CDR3 is built from 13 residues. V was trimmed by 3 bases and J by 5 bases, leaving 10 bases between them. From germline, CDR1 is MNHEY and CDR2 SMNVEV (reference sequence). As DNA, the CDR3 is TGTGCCAGCAGTTTCTCCAGGGCAACTGAAGCTTTCTTT. It encodes CASSFSRATEAFF.

The chain uses TRBV19 and TRBJ2-1; the match to TRBD2 covers 7 bases. The J segment lost 7 bases and the V segment lost 6 bases, leaving 9 bases of the junction unmatched. The germline gives CDR1 LNHDA, CDR2 SQIVND (reference sequence). The CDR3 totals 14 residues. The CDR3 DNA follows: TGTGCCAGTAGGCGGGGTCTAGCGGTAAATGAGCAGTTCTTC. Amino acid sequence: CASRRGLAVNEQFF.

This chain uses TRBV19 with TRBJ2-1; 8 bases match TRBD1. Germline V lookup: CDR1 LNHDA, CDR2 SQIVND (reference sequence). There are 15 residues in the CDR3. The junction had 0 bases not matched to a gene; V was cut back by 0 bases and J by 2 bases. For the CDR3, the DNA is TGTGCCAGTAGTATAGAGGGACAGGCCTACAATGAGCAGTTCTTC. Its translation: CASSIEGQAYNEQFF.

The gene calls are TRBV4-1 and TRBJ2-1; no clear D gene. CDR1 MGHRA and CDR2 YSYEKL come from the germline V gene. V lost 2 bases and J 2 bases, leaving 7 bases between the germline ends. This CDR3 contains 14 residues. CDR3 bases: TGCGCCAGCAGCCAACCGGCGGCCTACAATGAGCAGTTCTTC. This codes for CASSQPAAYNEQFF.

J is TRBJ2-5 and V is TRBV2; D not resolved. Germline V gene sequence: CDR1 SNHLY, CDR2 FYNNEI. The CDR3 runs to 14 residues. V lost 2 bases and J lost 2, with 9 bases in between. The CDR3 region is CASSESSSQETQYF. The CDR3 DNA sequence: TGTGCCAGCAGTGAATCGTCCAGTCAAGAGACCCAGTACTTC.